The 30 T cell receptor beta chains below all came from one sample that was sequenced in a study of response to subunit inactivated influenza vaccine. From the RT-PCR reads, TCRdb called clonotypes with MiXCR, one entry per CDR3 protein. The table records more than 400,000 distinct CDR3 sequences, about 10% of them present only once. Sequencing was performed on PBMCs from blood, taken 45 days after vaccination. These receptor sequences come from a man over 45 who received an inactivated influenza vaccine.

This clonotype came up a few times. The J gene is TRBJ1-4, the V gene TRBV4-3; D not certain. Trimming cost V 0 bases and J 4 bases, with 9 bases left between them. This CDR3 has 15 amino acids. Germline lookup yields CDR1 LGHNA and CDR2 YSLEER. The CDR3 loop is CASSQDPRINEKLFF. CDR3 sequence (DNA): TGCGCCAGCAGCCAAGATCCCAGGATTAATGAAAAACTGTTTTTT.

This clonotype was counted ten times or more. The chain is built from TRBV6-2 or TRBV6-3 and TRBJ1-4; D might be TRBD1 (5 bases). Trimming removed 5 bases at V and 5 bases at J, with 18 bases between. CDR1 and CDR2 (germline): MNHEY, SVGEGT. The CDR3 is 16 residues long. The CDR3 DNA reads TGTGCCAGCAGTCTAACGACCGGGACTACGAATGAAAAACTGTTTTTT. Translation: CASSLTTGTTNEKLFF.

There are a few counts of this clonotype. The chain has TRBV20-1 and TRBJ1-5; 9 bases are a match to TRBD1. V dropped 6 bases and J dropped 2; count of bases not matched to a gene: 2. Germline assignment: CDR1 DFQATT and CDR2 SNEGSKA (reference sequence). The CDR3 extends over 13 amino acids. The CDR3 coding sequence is TGCAGTGCGGACAGGGGAGGCAATCAGCCCCAGCATTTT. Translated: CSADRGGNQPQHF.

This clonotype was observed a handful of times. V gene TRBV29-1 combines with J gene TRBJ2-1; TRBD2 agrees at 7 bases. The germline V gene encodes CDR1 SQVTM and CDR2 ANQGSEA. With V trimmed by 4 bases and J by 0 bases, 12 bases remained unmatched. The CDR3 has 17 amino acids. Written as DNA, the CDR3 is TGCAGCGTTGCCTTGGGTAGCGGGTTTAGCTCCTACAATGAGCAGTTCTTC. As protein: CSVALGSGFSSYNEQFF.

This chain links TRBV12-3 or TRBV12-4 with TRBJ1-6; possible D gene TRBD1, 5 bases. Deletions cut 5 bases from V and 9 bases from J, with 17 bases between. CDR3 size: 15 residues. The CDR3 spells CASSAGTQGSSPLHF. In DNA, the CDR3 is TGTGCCAGCAGTGCCGGGACCCAAGGTAGTTCACCCCTCCACTTT.

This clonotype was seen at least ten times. This CDR3 reads CASSFGGTSGGNTIYF. Written as DNA, the CDR3 is TGTGCCAGCAGTTTCGGGGGAACATCGGGTGGAAACACCATATATTTT. The J gene is TRBJ1-3, the V gene TRBV28, with a tentative D call TRBD1 (5 bases). CDR3 length: 16 residues. The germline gives CDR1 MDHEN, CDR2 SYDVKM. The V end was cut by 3 bases, the J end by 3 bases, with 15 bases between.

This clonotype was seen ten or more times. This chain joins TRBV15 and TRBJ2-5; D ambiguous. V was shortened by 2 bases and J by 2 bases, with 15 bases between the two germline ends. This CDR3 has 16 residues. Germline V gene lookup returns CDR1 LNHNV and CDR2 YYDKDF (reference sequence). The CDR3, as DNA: TGTGCCACCAGCAGAATCCAGTTGGGCGAGCAAGAGACCCAGTACTTC. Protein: CATSRIQLGEQETQYF.

The CDR3 here is CATRTSGGISTDTQYF. CDR3 sequence (DNA): TGTGCCACTCGGACTAGCGGGGGCATAAGCACAGATACGCAGTATTTT. This chain connects TRBV7-8 to TRBJ2-3; 13 nucleotides match TRBD2. After removal of 10 bases from V and 0 bases from J, the junction contained 7 bases not matched to a gene. This CDR3 contains 16 residues. Per the germline V gene, CDR1 is SGHVS and CDR2 is FQNEAQ.

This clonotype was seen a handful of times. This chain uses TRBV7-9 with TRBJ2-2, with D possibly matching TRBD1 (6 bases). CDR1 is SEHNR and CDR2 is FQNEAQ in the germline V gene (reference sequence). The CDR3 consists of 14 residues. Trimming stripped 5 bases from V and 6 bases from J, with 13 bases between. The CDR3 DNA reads TGTGCCAGCAGCCCAGGGGTTTATTCCGGGGAGCTGTTTTTT. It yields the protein CASSPGVYSGELFF.

The CDR3 spells CASSLARLEQFF. CDR3 DNA: TGTGCCAGCAGCCTGGCTAGACTTGAGCAGTTCTTC. V gene TRBV7-9 combines with J gene TRBJ2-1; D gene unclear. V gave up 5 bases and J gave up 9 bases, with 11 bases separating them. This CDR3 contains 12 residues. Germline V gives CDR1 SEHNR, CDR2 FQNEAQ (reference sequence). The full variable domain, with the rest looked up from reference TRBV7-9 and TRBJ2-1, is DTGVSQNPRHKITKRGQNVTFRCDPISEHNRLYWYRQTLGQGPEFLTYFQNEAQLEKSRLLSDRFSAERPKGSFSTLEIQRTEQGDSAMYLCASSLARLEQFFGPGTRLTVL.

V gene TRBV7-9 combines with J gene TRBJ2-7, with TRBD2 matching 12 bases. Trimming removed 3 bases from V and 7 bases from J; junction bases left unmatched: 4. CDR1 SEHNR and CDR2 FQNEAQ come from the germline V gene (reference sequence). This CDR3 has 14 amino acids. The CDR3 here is CASSLAGLAGEQYF. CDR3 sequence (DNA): TGTGCCAGCAGCTTGGCCGGACTAGCGGGGGAGCAGTACTTC. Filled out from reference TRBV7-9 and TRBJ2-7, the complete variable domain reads DTGVSQNPRHKITKRGQNVTFRCDPISEHNRLYWYRQTLGQGPEFLTYFQNEAQLEKSRLLSDRFSAERPKGSFSTLEIQRTEQGDSAMYLCASSLAGLAGEQYFGPGTRLTVT.

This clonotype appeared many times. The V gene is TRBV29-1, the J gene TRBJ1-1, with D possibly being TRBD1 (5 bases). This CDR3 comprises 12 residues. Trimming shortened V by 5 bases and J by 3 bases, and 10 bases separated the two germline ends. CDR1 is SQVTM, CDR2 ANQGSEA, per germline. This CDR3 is CSVTAGYTEAFF. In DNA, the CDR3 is TGCAGCGTTACCGCAGGGTACACTGAAGCTTTCTTT.

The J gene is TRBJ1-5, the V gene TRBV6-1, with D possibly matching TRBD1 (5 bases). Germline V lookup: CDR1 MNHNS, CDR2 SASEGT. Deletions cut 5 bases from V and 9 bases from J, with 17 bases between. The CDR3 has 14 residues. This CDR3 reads CASSPGTGDRPQHF. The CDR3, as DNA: TGTGCCAGCAGTCCCGGGACCGGAGATAGGCCCCAGCATTTT.

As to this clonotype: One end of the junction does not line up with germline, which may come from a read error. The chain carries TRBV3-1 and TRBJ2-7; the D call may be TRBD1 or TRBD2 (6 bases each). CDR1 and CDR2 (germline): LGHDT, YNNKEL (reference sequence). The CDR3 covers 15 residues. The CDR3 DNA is TGTGCCAGCAGTCAAGGAGGGACACGAGTGTACGAGCAGTACTTC. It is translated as CASSQGGTRVYEQYF.

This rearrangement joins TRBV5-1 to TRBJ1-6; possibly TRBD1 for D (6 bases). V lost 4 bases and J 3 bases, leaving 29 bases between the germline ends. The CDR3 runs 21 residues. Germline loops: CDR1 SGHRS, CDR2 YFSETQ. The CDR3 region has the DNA TGCGCCAGCAGCCCGATACCACTTACTATTAGGGGGAATCTCTATAATTCACCCCTCCACTTT. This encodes CASSPIPLTIRGNLYNSPLHF.

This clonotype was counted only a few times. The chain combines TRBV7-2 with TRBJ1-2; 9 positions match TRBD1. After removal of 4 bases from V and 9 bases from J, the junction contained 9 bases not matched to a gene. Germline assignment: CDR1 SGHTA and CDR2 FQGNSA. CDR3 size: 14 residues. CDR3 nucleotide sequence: TGTGCCAGCAGCTCCGGACAGGGGTCGTCGAGCTACACCTTC. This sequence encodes CASSSGQGSSSYTF.

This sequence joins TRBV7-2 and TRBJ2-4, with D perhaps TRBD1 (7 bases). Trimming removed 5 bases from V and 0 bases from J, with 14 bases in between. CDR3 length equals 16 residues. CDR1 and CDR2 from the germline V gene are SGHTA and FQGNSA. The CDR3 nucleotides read TGTGCCAGCAGCAACGACAGGGACTTAGCCAAAAACATTCAGTACTTC. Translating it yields CASSNDRDLAKNIQYF.

The CDR3 here is CASSYAGTQQETQYF. In DNA, the CDR3 is TGTGCCAGCAGTTACGCCGGGACACAACAAGAGACCCAGTACTTC. The J gene is TRBJ2-5, the V gene TRBV6-5, with D perhaps TRBD1 (6 bases). V lost 2 bases and J 2 bases, leaving 12 bases between the germline ends. This CDR3 spans 15 amino acids. Germline assignment: CDR1 MNHEY and CDR2 SVGAGI.

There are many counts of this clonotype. CDR3 nucleotide sequence: TGTGCCAGTCGCGTCGGGACAGGGTGGAATGAGCAGTTCTTC. It is translated as CASRVGTGWNEQFF. The J gene is TRBJ2-1, the V gene TRBV27, with 9 bases aligning to TRBD1. CDR1 is MNHEY and CDR2 is SMNVEV in the germline V gene (reference sequence). The trim removed 9 bases at V and 7 bases at J, leaving 10 bases unmatched. The CDR3 extends over 14 amino acids.

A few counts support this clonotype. In DNA, the CDR3 is TGCGCCAGCAGCCCCACCTCACTGGGACTAGCGGGAGACGAGCAGTACTTC. This encodes CASSPTSLGLAGDEQYF. The J gene is TRBJ2-7, the V gene TRBV5-1; the match to TRBD2 covers 14 bases. This CDR3 region has 17 residues. Per the germline V gene, CDR1 is SGHRS and CDR2 is YFSETQ. The V segment lost 4 bases and the J segment 5 bases; nucleotides outside the gene matches: 11.

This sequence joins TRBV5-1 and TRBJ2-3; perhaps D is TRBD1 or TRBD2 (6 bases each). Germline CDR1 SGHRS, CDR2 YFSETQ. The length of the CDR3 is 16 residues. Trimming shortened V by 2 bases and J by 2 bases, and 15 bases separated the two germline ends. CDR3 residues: CASSLPGGPNTDTQYF. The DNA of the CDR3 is TGCGCCAGCAGCTTACCTGGGGGGCCCAACACAGATACGCAGTATTTT.

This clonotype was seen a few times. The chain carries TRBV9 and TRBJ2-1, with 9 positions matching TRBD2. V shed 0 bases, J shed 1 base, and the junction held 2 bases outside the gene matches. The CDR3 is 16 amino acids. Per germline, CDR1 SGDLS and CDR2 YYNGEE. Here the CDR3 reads CASSVGGRGSYNEQFF. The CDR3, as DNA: TGTGCCAGCAGCGTAGGCGGGAGGGGGTCCTACAATGAGCAGTTCTTC.

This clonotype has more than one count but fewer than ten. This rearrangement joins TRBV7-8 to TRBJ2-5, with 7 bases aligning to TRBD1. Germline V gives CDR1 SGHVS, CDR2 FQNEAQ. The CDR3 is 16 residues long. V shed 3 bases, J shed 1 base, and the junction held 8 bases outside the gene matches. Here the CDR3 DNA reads TGTGCCAGCAGCTTGACAGGGTCCCCACTCCAAGAGACCCAGTACTTC. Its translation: CASSLTGSPLQETQYF.

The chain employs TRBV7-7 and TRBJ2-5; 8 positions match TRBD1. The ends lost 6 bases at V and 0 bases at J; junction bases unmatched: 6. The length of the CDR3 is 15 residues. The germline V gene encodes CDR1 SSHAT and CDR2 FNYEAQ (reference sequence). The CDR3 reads CASSQGQGYQETQYF. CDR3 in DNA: TGTGCCAGCAGTCAAGGACAGGGTTACCAAGAGACCCAGTACTTC.

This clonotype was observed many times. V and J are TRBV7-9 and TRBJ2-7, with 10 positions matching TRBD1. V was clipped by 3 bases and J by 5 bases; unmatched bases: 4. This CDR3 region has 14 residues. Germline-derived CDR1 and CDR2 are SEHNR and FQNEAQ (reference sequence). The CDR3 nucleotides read TGTGCCAGCAGCTTTGGACAGGGGGTAAACGAGCAGTACTTC. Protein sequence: CASSFGQGVNEQYF.

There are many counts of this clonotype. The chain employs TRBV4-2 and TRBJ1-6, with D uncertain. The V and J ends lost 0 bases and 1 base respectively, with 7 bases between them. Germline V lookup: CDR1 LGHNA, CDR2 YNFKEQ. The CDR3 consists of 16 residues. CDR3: CASSQDPYSYNSPLHF. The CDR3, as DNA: TGTGCCAGCAGCCAAGATCCGTATTCCTATAATTCACCCCTCCACTTT.

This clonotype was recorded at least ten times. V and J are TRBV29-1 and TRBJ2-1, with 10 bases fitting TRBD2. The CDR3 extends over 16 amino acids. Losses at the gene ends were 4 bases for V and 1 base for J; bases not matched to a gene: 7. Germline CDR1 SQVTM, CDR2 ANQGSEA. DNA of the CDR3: TGCAGCGTTGGGAACCGAGCGGGAGGGTCCTACAATGAGCAGTTCTTC. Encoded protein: CSVGNRAGGSYNEQFF.

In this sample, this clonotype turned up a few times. DNA for the CDR3: TGCAGTGCTAGTCCGGGGGCGGTTGAAGCTTTCTTT. As protein: CSASPGAVEAFF. The chain uses TRBV20-1 and TRBJ1-1; D may be TRBD1 (6 bases). This CDR3 contains 12 residues. V gave up 3 bases and J gave up 7 bases, with 12 bases separating them. The V gene's germline CDR1 is DFQATT and CDR2 SNEGSKA (reference sequence).

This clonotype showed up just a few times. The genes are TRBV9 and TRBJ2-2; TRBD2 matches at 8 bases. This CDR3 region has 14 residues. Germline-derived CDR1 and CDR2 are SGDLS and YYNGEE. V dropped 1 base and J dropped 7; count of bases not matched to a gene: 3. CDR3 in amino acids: CASSVTSGDGELFF. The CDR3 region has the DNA TGTGCCAGCAGCGTAACTAGCGGTGACGGGGAGCTGTTTTTT. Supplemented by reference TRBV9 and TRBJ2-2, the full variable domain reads DSGVTQTPKHLITATGQRVTLRCSPRSGDLSVYWYQQSLDQGLQFLIQYYNGEERAKGNILERFSAQQFPDLHSELNLSSLELGDSALYFCASSVTSGDGELFFGEGSRLTVL.

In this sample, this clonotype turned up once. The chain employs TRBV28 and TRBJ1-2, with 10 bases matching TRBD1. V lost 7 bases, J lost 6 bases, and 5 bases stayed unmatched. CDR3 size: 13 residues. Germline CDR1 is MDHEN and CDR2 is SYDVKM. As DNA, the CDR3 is TGTGCCAGCAAGGGGGACAGGGGCAATGGCTACACCTTC. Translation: CASKGDRGNGYTF.